This TCR beta chain is drawn from a study of PD-L1 blockade in urothelial cancer. Study as a whole: Of prior chemotherapy regimens, patients had received between 0 and 3. Samples of blood were analyzed 3 weeks (second dose) and 6 weeks after treatment start.

Indicated time point: peripheral blood 6 weeks after treatment start. Locally advanced or metastatic urothelial carcinoma affected the patients. Assay: immunoSEQ multiplex PCR; the TCRdb copy retains only in-frame clones and omits some. The data show 38,000 or so clones, more than 80% seen once. The specimen comprised PBMCs, sampled around atezolizumab (anti-PD-L1) treatment. The source of this sequence is a man aged 35 to 55 with urothelial cancer.

In nucleotides, the CDR3 is TGTGCCAGCAGTCCCCGCGGAGCCCGTGAGCAGTTCTTC. Protein: CASSPRGAREQFF. This rearrangement joins TRBV28 to TRBJ2-1; D ambiguous. From germline, CDR1 is MDHEN and CDR2 SYDVKM. V lost 5 bases and J lost 9, with 14 bases in between. This CDR3 contains 13 residues.